The 29 T cell receptor beta chains below come from one sample, sequenced in a study of breast tumors, draining lymph nodes, adjacent tissues. TCRdb reprocessed the multiplex PCR reads via MiXCR and lists one record per CDR3 protein. The repertoire includes 200,000 or so distinct CDR3 sequences, roughly 31% of them detected once, and about 4.5% sits in the top ten. The lymph nodes were axillary draining lymph nodes from breast cancer patients. Material: axillary lymph node tissue. These receptors all stem from a female donor with breast cancer. Some clones in this sample may be carry-over from other donors' samples.

This clonotype was counted at least ten times. The rearrangement links TRBV9 to TRBJ2-7, with 9 positions matching TRBD2. Germline assignment: CDR1 SGDLS and CDR2 YYNGEE. V shed 3 bases and J 5 bases; nucleotides not matched to a gene: 9. The CDR3 extends over 15 amino acids. This CDR3 is CASSEWGGREDEQYF. In DNA, the CDR3 is TGTGCCAGCAGCGAGTGGGGCGGGAGGGAGGACGAGCAGTACTTC.

V is TRBV3-1 and J is TRBJ1-2; D gene ambiguous. This CDR3 has 14 residues. Trimming left V 1 base short and J 3 bases short, with 9 bases between. The germline V gene encodes CDR1 LGHDT and CDR2 YNNKEL (reference sequence). Here the CDR3 reads CASSQGALDYGYTF. Here the CDR3 DNA reads TGTGCCAGCAGCCAAGGGGCCTTGGACTATGGCTACACCTTC.

With respect to this clonotype: It may be a read error: a sequence one base away is much more abundant. The rearrangement joins TRBV13 to TRBJ2-3; a weak D match, TRBD2 (5 bases). Germline CDR1 PRHDT, CDR2 FYEKMQ (reference sequence). The CDR3 loop spans 15 amino acids. V lost 7 bases, J lost 3 bases, and 17 bases lay in between. The CDR3 is CASTLPGWETDTQYF. CDR3 DNA sequence: TGTGCCAGCACGCTACCGGGGTGGGAGACAGATACGCAGTATTTT.

This clonotype was picked up many times. This sequence joins TRBV15 and TRBJ1-1; TRBD1 aligns across 9 bases. This CDR3 has 15 residues. From germline, CDR1 is LNHNV and CDR2 YYDKDF (reference sequence). Losses at the gene ends were 4 bases for V and 0 bases for J; bases not matched to a gene: 3. The CDR3 DNA reads as TGTGCCACCAGCATTCACAGGGGGCTGAACACTGAAGCTTTCTTT. Translated, it gives CATSIHRGLNTEAFF.

This clonotype was found a few times. J is TRBJ2-7 and V is TRBV30; 9 nucleotides line up with TRBD2. This CDR3 comprises 16 residues. The ends lost 4 bases at V and 0 bases at J; junction bases unmatched: 10. Germline CDR1 GTSNPN, CDR2 SVGIG (reference sequence). The CDR3 coding sequence is TGTGCCTGGAAGAAGCGGGGGGCCTCGAGCTCCTACGAGCAGTACTTC. As protein: CAWKKRGASSSYEQYF. Filled out from reference TRBV30 and TRBJ2-7, the complete variable domain reads SQTIHQWPATLVQPVGSPLSLECTVEGTSNPNLYWYRQAAGRGLQLLFYSVGIGQISSEVPQNLSASRPQDRQFILSSKKLLLSDSGFYLCAWKKRGASSSYEQYFGPGTRLTVT.

This clonotype occurred a few times. A single base separates this from a much larger clone, so it may be a read error. This sequence joins TRBV19 and TRBJ2-1, with D possibly TRBD2 on 6 matching bases. The CDR3 is 17 residues long. Germline V gives CDR1 LNHDA, CDR2 SQIVND (reference sequence). CDR3 sequence (DNA): TGTGCCAGTAGTATATTCGGTCGACTAGGCTCCTACAATGAGCAGTCCTTC. This translates into CASSIFGRLGSYNEQSF. Full variable domain (rest looked up from reference TRBV19 and TRBJ2-1): DGGITQSPKYLFRKEGQNVTLSCEQNLNHDAMYWYRQDPGQGLRLIYYSQIVNDFQKGDIAEGYSVSREKKESFPLTVTSAQKNPTAFYLCASSIFGRLGSYNEQSFGPGTRLTVL.

This clonotype was recorded many times. The rearrangement joins TRBV11-2 to TRBJ2-3; no definite D call. This CDR3 region has 13 residues. Germline values: CDR1 SGHAT, CDR2 FQNNGV. Trimming took off 5 bases at V and 6 bases at J, with 12 bases between the two ends. CDR3 protein: CASSNDLSDTQYF. CDR3 in DNA: TGTGCCAGCAGCAATGACCTATCCGATACGCAGTATTTT.

With respect to this clonotype: A much larger clone is a single base away; this may be a read error. The rearrangement links TRBV12-3 or TRBV12-4 to TRBJ1-2; TRBD1 agrees at 7 bases. CDR3 length: 14 residues. V lost 3 bases to trimming and J lost 2 bases; unmatched junction nucleotides: 3. The CDR3 sequence: CASSFRQGNYGYTF. The DNA for the CDR3 is TGTGCCAGCAGTTTCAGACAGGGCAACTATGGCTACACCTTC.

This clonotype was seen repeatedly, ten times or more. The gene calls are TRBV20-1 and TRBJ2-5, with TRBD2 matching 13 bases. Per the germline V gene, CDR1 is DFQATT and CDR2 is SNEGSKA (reference sequence). V dropped 6 bases and J dropped 4; count of bases not matched to a gene: 17. The CDR3 extends over 18 amino acids. The CDR3, as DNA: TGCAGTGCACCAACCGGACTAGCGGGGGCCCTGGGCGCAGAGACCCAGTACTTC. Translated, it gives CSAPTGLAGALGAETQYF.

The chain uses TRBV19 and TRBJ1-3; 8 bases agree with TRBD1. This CDR3 has 16 residues. With V trimmed by 10 bases and J by 2 bases, 13 bases remained unmatched. Per the germline V gene, CDR1 is LNHDA and CDR2 is SQIVND (reference sequence). The CDR3 sequence is CATTVGTQGAGNTIYF. The CDR3 DNA sequence: TGTGCCACCACCGTTGGGACACAGGGGGCTGGAAACACCATATATTTT.

This clonotype was detected many times. CDR3 DNA sequence: TGCAGTGCTAGAGTTTTGGAGGGAGGGCCCCACGAGCAGTACTTC. This translates into CSARVLEGGPHEQYF. This chain links TRBV20-1 with TRBJ2-7; 7 bases are shared with TRBD2. Germline assignment: CDR1 DFQATT and CDR2 SNEGSKA (reference sequence). The trim removed 1 base at V and 5 bases at J, leaving 11 bases unmatched. CDR3 length: 15 residues.

A single count supports this clonotype. The chain combines TRBV15 with TRBJ1-1; 8 nucleotides line up with TRBD1. CDR1 and CDR2 (germline): LNHNV, YYDKDF (reference sequence). The CDR3 runs to 16 residues. The junction had 7 bases not matched to a gene; V was cut back by 3 bases and J by 1 base. CDR3 in amino acids: CATSSRSGGRNTEAFF. The DNA of the CDR3 is TGTGCCACCAGCAGTAGATCAGGGGGCCGGAACACTGAAGCTTTCTTT.

This clonotype appeared a few times. V is TRBV5-5 and J is TRBJ2-7; TRBD1 is a possible D gene (5 bases). Germline CDR1 SGHKS, CDR2 YYEKEE (reference sequence). The CDR3 spans 12 residues. The ends were cut back, 3 bases at V and 6 bases at J, with 10 bases in the middle. The CDR3 DNA is TGTGCCAGCAGCTCTTTAGGGGCCGAGCAGTACTTC. Amino acid sequence: CASSSLGAEQYF.

This clonotype was recorded at least ten times. The gene calls are TRBV6-2 or TRBV6-3 and TRBJ2-5, with 9 bases identical to TRBD1. Germline V gene sequence: CDR1 MNHEY, CDR2 SVGEGT. With 6 bases clipped from V and 5 bases from J, the junction kept 4 bases outside the gene matches. The CDR3 is 13 residues long. For the CDR3, the DNA is TGTGCCAGCAGACAGGGGGCAAGGGAGACCCAGTACTTC. This translates into CASRQGARETQYF.

This clonotype occurred many times. V is TRBV2 and J is TRBJ2-7; TRBD2 matches at 12 bases. The J segment lost 6 bases and the V segment lost 10 bases, leaving 16 bases of the junction unmatched. This CDR3 region has 16 residues. CDR1 is SNHLY and CDR2 is FYNNEI in the germline V gene. Here the CDR3 DNA reads TGTGCCACCGAGACTAGCGGGAGAGGAATGAGGGGCGAGCAGTACTTC. It specifies CATETSGRGMRGEQYF.

This clonotype was counted ten times or more. This chain links TRBV19 with TRBJ1-5; possible D gene TRBD1, 5 bases. The CDR3 totals 12 residues. Germline V gene data show CDR1 as LNHDA and CDR2 as SQIVND (reference sequence). The CDR3 region is CAAQDSNQPQHF. Here the CDR3 DNA reads TGTGCTGCACAGGATAGCAATCAGCCCCAGCATTTT.

In its sample, this clonotype was seen a few times. This may stem from a read error, because a much larger clone lies one nucleotide away. The CDR3 region has the DNA TGCAGTACCTCAGGGAAGGACCCGAACACTGAGCAGTTCTTC. Its protein is CSTSGKDPNTEQFF. The rearrangement uses TRBV20-1 and TRBJ2-1; TRBD1 is a possible D gene (5 bases). CDR3 length equals 14 residues. The V end was cut by 8 bases, the J end by 9 bases, with 23 bases between. CDR1 and CDR2 from the germline V gene are DFQATT and SNEGSKA (reference sequence).

This clonotype was detected many times. The CDR3 DNA sequence: TGTGCCAGCAGTCCCCTCGTCGGCGCCCGTTGGTCGTCCCTCCACTTT. Its protein is CASSPLVGARWSSLHF. The chain has TRBV27 and TRBJ1-6; D unclear. From germline, CDR1 is MNHEY and CDR2 SMNVEV (reference sequence). This CDR3 region has 16 residues. V lost 5 bases, J lost 14 bases, and 25 bases lay in between.

Regarding this clonotype: A much larger clone lies a single base off, so this may be a read error. This chain links TRBV12-3 or TRBV12-4 with TRBJ2-1, with 12 positions matching TRBD2. The CDR3 runs to 20 residues. For the CDR3, the DNA is TGTGCCAGCAGGGCCGGCAGTGGACTAGCGGGGCCCCCCTCCTACAATGAGCAGTCCTTC. Its protein is CASRAGSGLAGPPSYNEQSF.

This clonotype was counted at least ten times. The chain has TRBV13 and TRBJ2-7, with 11 bases aligning to TRBD2. The germline CDR1 and CDR2 sequences are PRHDT and FYEKMQ (reference sequence). This CDR3 is 15 amino acids long. With 3 bases clipped from V and 3 bases from J, the junction kept 4 bases outside the gene matches. In nucleotides, the CDR3 is TGTGCCAGCAGCTTCAGGACTAGCGGGCACTACGAGCAGTACTTC. It encodes CASSFRTSGHYEQYF.

This clonotype was recorded a few times. V gene TRBV10-3 combines with J gene TRBJ1-1, with 7 nucleotides matching TRBD1. Germline V gene lookup returns CDR1 ENHRY and CDR2 SYGVKD. After removal of 2 bases from V and 4 bases from J, the junction contained 4 bases not matched to a gene. The CDR3 runs to 14 residues. The CDR3 reads CAISERQGRTEAFF. In DNA form, the CDR3 reads TGTGCCATCAGTGAGAGACAGGGTCGCACTGAAGCTTTCTTT.

With respect to this clonotype: A much larger clone differs from this one at a single base, so this may be a read error. The chain joins TRBV28 to TRBJ2-7; possibly TRBD2 for D (5 bases). The CDR3 has 12 amino acids. Per the germline V gene, CDR1 is MDHEN and CDR2 is SYDVKM. V gave up 9 bases and J gave up 4 bases, with 13 bases separating them. DNA of the CDR3: TGTGCCAGTGCTAGCAAGAGATACGAGCAGTACTTC. Translated: CASASKRYEQYF.

This clonotype came up many times. The chain recombines TRBV7-9 with TRBJ2-1; 7 bases line up with TRBD1. CDR1 SEHNR and CDR2 FQNEAQ come from the germline V gene (reference sequence). V lost 5 bases and J lost 8; bases outside the gene matches: 6. This CDR3 region has 13 residues. The CDR3 bases are TGTGCCAGCAGCCTTGGACAGGTTCATGAGCAGTTCTTC. Translating it yields CASSLGQVHEQFF.

This clonotype was observed at least ten times. J is TRBJ1-2 and V is TRBV11-2, with D unresolved. Trimming took off 4 bases at V and 4 bases at J, with 16 bases between the two ends. CDR3 length equals 15 residues. Germline loops: CDR1 SGHAT, CDR2 FQNNGV. The DNA for the CDR3 is TGTGCCAGCAGCTCGACCGACATTCCCCTCTATGGCTACACCTTC. This translates into CASSSTDIPLYGYTF.

This clonotype was picked up many times. The V call is TRBV5-1, the J call TRBJ2-7; 7 positions agree with TRBD2. The CDR3 consists of 15 residues. Unmatched junction bases numbered 7, after V lost 2 bases and J lost 2 bases. The germline CDR1 and CDR2 sequences are SGHRS and YFSETQ. CDR3 sequence reads: CASSLRGGATYEQYF. CDR3 DNA sequence: TGCGCCAGCAGCTTAAGGGGAGGGGCGACCTACGAGCAGTACTTC.

This clonotype occurred once. The gene calls are TRBV4-1 and TRBJ1-4; D is ambiguous. The V gene's germline CDR1 is MGHRA and CDR2 YSYEKL. This CDR3 has 17 residues. Trimming removed 0 bases at V and 5 bases at J, with 16 bases between. Here the CDR3 DNA reads TGCGCCAGCAGCCAAGATGGGAGCGGGAGCTACAATGAAAAACTGTTTTTT. It yields the protein CASSQDGSGSYNEKLFF.

Details on this clonotype: Possible read error: a much larger clone is one base away. The chain links TRBV9 to TRBJ1-6, with D maybe TRBD1 (5 bases). In germline, CDR1 is SGDLS, CDR2 YYNGEE. The CDR3 has 15 amino acids. CDR3 region: CASSQGQGGSSPPHF. CDR3 nucleotide sequence: TGTGCCAGCTCTCAAGGTCAGGGCGGCAGTTCACCCCCCCACTTT.

The chain has TRBV20-1 and TRBJ1-1; TRBD1 might be the D (6 bases). V was clipped by 4 bases and J by 5 bases, with 20 bases between them. The CDR3 spans 15 residues. Germline-derived CDR1 and CDR2 are DFQATT and SNEGSKA (reference sequence). The CDR3 DNA follows: TGCAGTGCTACCGACAGGCTGTCCTTGGATACTGAAGCTTTCTTT. Its protein product is CSATDRLSLDTEAFF.

This clonotype was observed at least ten times. V gene TRBV7-3 combines with J gene TRBJ2-1; either TRBD1 or TRBD2 may fit D (9 bases each). Germline CDR1 and CDR2: SGHTA and FQGTGA. V was pared by 4 bases and J by 4 bases, with 26 bases between. This CDR3 has 19 residues. The CDR3 loop reads CASSSRGQGSGGGYNEQFF. The CDR3 coding sequence is TGTGCCAGCAGCTCCAGGGGACAGGGTAGCGGGGGAGGATACAATGAGCAGTTCTTC.